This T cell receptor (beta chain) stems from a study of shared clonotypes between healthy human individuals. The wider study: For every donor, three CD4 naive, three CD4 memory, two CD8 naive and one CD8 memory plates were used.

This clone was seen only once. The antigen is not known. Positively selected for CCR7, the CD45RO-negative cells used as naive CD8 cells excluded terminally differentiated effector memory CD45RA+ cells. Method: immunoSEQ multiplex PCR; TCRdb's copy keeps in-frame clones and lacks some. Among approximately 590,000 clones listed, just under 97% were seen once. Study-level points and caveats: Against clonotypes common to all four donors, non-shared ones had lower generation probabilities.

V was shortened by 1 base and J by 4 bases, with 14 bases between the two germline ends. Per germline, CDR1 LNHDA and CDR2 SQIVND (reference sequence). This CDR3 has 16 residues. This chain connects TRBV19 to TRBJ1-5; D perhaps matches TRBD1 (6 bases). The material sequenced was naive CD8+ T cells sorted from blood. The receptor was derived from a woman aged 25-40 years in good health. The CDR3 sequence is CASSIGPGGPNQPQHF. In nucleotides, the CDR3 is TGTGCCAGTAGTATAGGGCCCGGGGGCCCGAATCAGCCCCAGCATTTT.